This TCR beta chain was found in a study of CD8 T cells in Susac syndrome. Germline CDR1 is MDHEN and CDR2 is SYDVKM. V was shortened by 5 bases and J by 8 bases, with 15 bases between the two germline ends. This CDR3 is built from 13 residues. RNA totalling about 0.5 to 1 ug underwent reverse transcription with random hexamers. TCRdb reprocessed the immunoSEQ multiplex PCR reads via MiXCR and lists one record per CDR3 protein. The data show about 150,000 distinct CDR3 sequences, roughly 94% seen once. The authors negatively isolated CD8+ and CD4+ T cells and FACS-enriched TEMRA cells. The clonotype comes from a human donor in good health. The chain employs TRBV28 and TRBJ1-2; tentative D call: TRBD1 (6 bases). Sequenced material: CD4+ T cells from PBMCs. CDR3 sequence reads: CASSAPGHRGYTF. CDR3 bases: TGTGCCAGCAGTGCCCCGGGACACCGGGGCTACACCTTC.